This TCR beta chain was recorded in a study of a mutant IDH1 vaccine in newly diagnosed glioma. Study-wide background: Patients under treatment included roughly 60% males and approximately 38% females and had a mean age of around 40 years.

Here immunoSEQ multiplex PCR was the method, and the copy in TCRdb shows in-frame clones only, minus some. The sample yields some 29,000 clones, 82% seen once. Documented time point: week 23, last vaccination. It was 300 ug of mutant IDH1 20-mer peptide that made up each vaccine dose, given with topical imiquimod. The study enrolled donors with new WHO grade 3 or 4 IDH1-mutant, ATRX-lost astrocytomas. A remark on this clone: Its cognate antigen is unknown.

Material: PBMCs, obtained from a glioma patient whose treatment included an IDH1 peptide vaccine. The origin of this receptor is a woman in her twenties or thirties with glioma.

In nucleotides, the CDR3 is TGTGCCAGCAGCCGACAGGGGGCGCAATACGAGCAGTACTTC. Translation gives CASSRQGAQYEQYF. This chain uses TRBV7-2 with TRBJ2-7, with 10 bases lining up with TRBD1. CDR1 SGHTA and CDR2 FQGNSA come from the germline V gene. Unmatched junction bases numbered 5, after V lost 5 bases and J lost 4 bases. The CDR3 has 14 amino acids.